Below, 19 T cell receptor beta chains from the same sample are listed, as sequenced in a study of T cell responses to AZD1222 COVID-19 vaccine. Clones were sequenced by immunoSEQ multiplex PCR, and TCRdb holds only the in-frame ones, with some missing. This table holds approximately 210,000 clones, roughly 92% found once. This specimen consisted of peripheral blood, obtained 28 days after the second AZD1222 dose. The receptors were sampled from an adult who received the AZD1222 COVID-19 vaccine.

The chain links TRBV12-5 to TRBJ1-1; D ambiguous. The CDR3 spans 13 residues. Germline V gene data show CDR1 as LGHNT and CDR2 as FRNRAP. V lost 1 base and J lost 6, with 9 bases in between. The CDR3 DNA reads TGTGCTAGTGGTTTGGGGATTAAGGCTGAAGCTTTCTTT. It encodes CASGLGIKAEAFF. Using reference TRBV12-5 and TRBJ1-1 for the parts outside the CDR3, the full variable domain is DARVTQTPRHKVTEMGQEVTMRCQPILGHNTVFWYRQTMMQGLELLAYFRNRAPLDDSGMPKDRFSAEMPDATLATLKIQPSEPRDSAVYFCASGLGIKAEAFFGQGTRLTVV.

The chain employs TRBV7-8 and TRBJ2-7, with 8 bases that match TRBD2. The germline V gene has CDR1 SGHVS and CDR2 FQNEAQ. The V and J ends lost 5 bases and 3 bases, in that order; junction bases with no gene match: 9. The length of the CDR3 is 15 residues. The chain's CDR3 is CASSPAGTRRYEQYF. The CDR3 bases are TGTGCCAGCAGCCCGGCTGGGACTAGACGCTACGAGCAGTACTTC.

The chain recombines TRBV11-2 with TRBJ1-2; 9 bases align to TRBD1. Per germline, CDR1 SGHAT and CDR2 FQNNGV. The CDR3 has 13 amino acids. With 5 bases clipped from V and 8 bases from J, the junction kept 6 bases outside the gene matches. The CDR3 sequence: CASSVQGAEGYTF. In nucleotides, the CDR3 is TGTGCCAGCAGCGTACAGGGGGCAGAAGGCTACACCTTC.

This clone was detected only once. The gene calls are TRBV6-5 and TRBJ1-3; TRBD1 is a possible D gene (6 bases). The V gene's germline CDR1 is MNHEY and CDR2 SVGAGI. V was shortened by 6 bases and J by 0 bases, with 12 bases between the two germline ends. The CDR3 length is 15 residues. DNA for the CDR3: TGTGCCAGCAGACTTACAGGGACCTCTGGAAACACCATATATTTT. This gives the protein CASRLTGTSGNTIYF.

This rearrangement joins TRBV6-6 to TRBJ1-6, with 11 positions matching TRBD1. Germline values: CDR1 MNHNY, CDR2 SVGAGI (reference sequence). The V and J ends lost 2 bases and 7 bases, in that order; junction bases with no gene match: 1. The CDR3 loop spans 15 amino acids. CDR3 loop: CASSYGTGGNSPLHF. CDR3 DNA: TGTGCCAGCAGTTACGGGACAGGGGGGAATTCACCCCTCCACTTT.

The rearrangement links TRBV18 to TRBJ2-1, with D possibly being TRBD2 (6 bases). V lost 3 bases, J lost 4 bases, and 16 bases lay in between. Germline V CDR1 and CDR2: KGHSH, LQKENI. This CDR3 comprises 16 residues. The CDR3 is CASSPPGLLIYNEQFF. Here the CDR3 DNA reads TGTGCCAGCTCACCCCCGGGACTTTTAATTTACAATGAGCAGTTCTTC.

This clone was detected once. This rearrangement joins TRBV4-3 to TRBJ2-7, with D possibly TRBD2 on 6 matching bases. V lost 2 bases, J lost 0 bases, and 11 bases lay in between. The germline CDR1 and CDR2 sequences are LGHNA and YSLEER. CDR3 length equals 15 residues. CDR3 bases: TGCGCCAGCAGCCAACTGCGGGACGGCTCCTACGAGCAGTACTTC. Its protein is CASSQLRDGSYEQYF.

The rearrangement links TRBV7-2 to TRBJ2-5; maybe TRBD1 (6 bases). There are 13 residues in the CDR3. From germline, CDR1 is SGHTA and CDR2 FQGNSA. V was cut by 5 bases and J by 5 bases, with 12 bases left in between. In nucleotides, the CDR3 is TGTGCCAGCAGCAAGACAGGAGTGGAGACCCAGTACTTC. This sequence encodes CASSKTGVETQYF. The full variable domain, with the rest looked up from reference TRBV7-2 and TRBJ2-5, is GAGVSQSPSNKVTEKGKDVELRCDPISGHTALYWYRQSLGQGLEFLIYFQGNSAPDKSGLPSDRFSAERTGGSVSTLTIQRTQQEDSAVYLCASSKTGVETQYFGPGTRLLVL.

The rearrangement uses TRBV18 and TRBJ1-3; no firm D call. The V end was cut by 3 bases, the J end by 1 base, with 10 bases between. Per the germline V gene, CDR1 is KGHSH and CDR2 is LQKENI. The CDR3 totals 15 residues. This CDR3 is CASSPSVVSGNTIYF. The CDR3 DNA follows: TGTGCCAGCTCACCGTCGGTAGTTTCTGGAAACACCATATATTTT.

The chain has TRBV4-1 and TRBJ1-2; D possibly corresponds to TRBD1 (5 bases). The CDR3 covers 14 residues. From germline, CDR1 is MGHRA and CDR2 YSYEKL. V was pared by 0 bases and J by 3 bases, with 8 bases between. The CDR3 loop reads CASSQDGGYYGYTF. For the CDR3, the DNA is TGCGCCAGCAGCCAAGATGGGGGGTACTATGGCTACACCTTC.

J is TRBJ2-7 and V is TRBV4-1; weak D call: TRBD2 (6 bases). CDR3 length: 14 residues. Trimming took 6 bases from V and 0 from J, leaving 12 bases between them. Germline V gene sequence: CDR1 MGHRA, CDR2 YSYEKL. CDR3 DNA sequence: TGCGCCAGCAGTCTAGCGACCAGCTCCTACGAGCAGTACTTC. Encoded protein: CASSLATSSYEQYF.

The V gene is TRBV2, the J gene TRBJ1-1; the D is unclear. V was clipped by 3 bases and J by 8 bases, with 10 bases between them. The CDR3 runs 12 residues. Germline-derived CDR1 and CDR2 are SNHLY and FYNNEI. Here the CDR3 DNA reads TGTGCCAGCAGTGAGTGGGCACTAGAAGCTTTCTTT. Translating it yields CASSEWALEAFF.

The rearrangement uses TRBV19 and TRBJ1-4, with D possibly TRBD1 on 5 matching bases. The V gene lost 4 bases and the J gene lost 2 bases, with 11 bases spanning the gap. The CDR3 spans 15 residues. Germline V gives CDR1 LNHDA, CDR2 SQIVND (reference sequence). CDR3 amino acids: CASSTKWGTNEKLFF. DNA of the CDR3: TGTGCCAGTAGTACCAAATGGGGGACTAATGAAAAACTGTTTTTT.

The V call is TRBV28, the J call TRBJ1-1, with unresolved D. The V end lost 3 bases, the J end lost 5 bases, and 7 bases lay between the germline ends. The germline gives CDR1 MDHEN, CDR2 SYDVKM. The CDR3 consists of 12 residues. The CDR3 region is CASSFRGTEAFF. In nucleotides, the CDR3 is TGTGCCAGCAGTTTCCGGGGAACTGAAGCTTTCTTT.

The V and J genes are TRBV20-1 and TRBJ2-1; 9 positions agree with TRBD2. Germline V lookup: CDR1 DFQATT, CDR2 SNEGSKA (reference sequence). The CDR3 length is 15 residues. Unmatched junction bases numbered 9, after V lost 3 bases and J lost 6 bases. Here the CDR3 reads CSASMREGRSNEQFF. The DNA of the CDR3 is TGCAGTGCTAGTATGCGGGAGGGCCGAAGCAATGAGCAGTTCTTC.

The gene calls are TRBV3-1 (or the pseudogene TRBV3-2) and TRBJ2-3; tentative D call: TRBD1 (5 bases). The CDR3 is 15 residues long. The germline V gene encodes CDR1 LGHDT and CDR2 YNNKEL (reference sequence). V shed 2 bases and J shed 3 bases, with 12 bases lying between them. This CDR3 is CASSQFGPGTDTQYF. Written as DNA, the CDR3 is TGTGCCAGCAGCCAATTTGGACCAGGGACAGATACGCAGTATTTT.

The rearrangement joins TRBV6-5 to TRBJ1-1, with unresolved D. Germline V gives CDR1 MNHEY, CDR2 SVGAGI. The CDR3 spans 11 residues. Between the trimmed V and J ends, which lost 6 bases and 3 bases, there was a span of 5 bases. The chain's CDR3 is CASRKDTEAFF. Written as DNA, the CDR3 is TGTGCCAGCAGAAAAGACACTGAAGCTTTCTTT.

DNA of the CDR3: TGTGCCAGCAGTGGTTTGACAGGGGGCGCGGAGGCTTTCTTT. Its translation: CASSGLTGGAEAFF. J is TRBJ1-1 and V is TRBV2, with 10 bases matching TRBD1. This CDR3 comprises 14 residues. CDR1 SNHLY and CDR2 FYNNEI come from the germline V gene. Trimming cost V 4 bases and J 11 bases; bases outside gene matches: 10. Combining the CDR3 with reference TRBV2 and TRBJ1-1 gives the whole variable domain EPEVTQTPSHQVTQMGQEVILRCVPISNHLYFYWYRQILGQKVEFLVSFYNNEISEKSEIFDDQFSVERPDGSNFTLKIRSTKLEDSAMYFCASSGLTGGAEAFFGQGTRLTVV.

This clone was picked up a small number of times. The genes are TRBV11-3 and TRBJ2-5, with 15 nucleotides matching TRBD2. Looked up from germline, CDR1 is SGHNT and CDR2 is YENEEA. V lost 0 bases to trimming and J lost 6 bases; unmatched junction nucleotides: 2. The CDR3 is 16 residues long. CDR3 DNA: TGTGCCAGCAGCTTAGATGGACTAGCGGGAGGGAAGACCCAGTACTTC. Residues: CASSLDGLAGGKTQYF.